Presented here are 18 T cell receptor beta chains from one specimen sequenced in a study of identical twins. TCRdb redid the calling of the 5' RACE reads with MiXCR, one entry per CDR3 protein. The data contain approximately 890,000 distinct CDR3 sequences, roughly 12% of them singletons. This sample also belongs to another study, concerning yellow fever vaccine responses in identical twins.

Sequenced material: PBMCs. These receptors all stem from a woman aged 18-35 years in good health.

The chain has TRBV29-1 and TRBJ2-5; 9 nucleotides line up with TRBD2. This CDR3 contains 14 residues. Germline values: CDR1 SQVTM, CDR2 ANQGSEA. With V trimmed by 3 bases and J by 5 bases, 7 bases remained unmatched. The CDR3 DNA reads TGCAGCGTTGAGGTAGCGGGAGAGGGGGAGACCCAGTACTTC. Translation gives CSVEVAGEGETQYF.

This clonotype was picked up a small number of times. The V and J genes are TRBV5-1 and TRBJ2-1; 7 bases map to TRBD2. The junction had 10 bases not matched to a gene; V was cut back by 0 bases and J by 7 bases. Germline loops: CDR1 SGHRS, CDR2 YFSETQ. The CDR3 contains 16 residues. The CDR3 bases are TGCGCCAGCAGCTTGGAGGTGGGAGGGCCAGGGAATGAGCAGTTCTTC. It yields the protein CASSLEVGGPGNEQFF.

The chain links TRBV9 to TRBJ2-1; 13 bases map to TRBD2. The J segment lost 8 bases and the V segment lost 5 bases, leaving 4 bases of the junction unmatched. The CDR3 runs to 14 residues. Germline values: CDR1 SGDLS, CDR2 YYNGEE. For the CDR3, the DNA is TGTGCCAGCAGGGGGACTAGCGGGGAGGATGAGCAGTTCTTC. Translated: CASRGTSGEDEQFF.

This clonotype has only a few counts. The chain recombines TRBV7-2 with TRBJ2-1; D unclear. Trimming removed 5 bases at V and 0 bases at J, with 11 bases between. Germline V CDR1 and CDR2: SGHTA, FQGNSA. CDR3 length: 15 residues. In nucleotides, the CDR3 is TGTGCCAGCAGCCCCGTTGGGGTCTCCTACAATGAGCAGTTCTTC. Its translation: CASSPVGVSYNEQFF.

The CDR3 spells CASSQVVSGTEQYF. In nucleotides, the CDR3 is TGTGCCAGCAGCCAAGTAGTTAGCGGGACCGAGCAGTACTTC. The chain uses TRBV3-1 and TRBJ2-7; 8 bases line up with TRBD2. Germline CDR1 LGHDT, CDR2 YNNKEL (reference sequence). V lost 1 base and J lost 6; bases outside the gene matches: 5. The CDR3 spans 14 residues.

This clonotype was observed a few times. V and J are TRBV20-1 and TRBJ2-7; D not certain. The CDR3 length is 12 residues. V lost 2 bases and J lost 2, with 7 bases in between. The germline gives CDR1 DFQATT, CDR2 SNEGSKA (reference sequence). CDR3 amino acids: CSARSGAYEQYV. CDR3 bases: TGCAGTGCTAGAAGTGGAGCCTACGAGCAGTACGTC.

In its sample, this clonotype was seen a few times. The chain couples TRBV2 to TRBJ2-1, with 7 positions matching TRBD2. This CDR3 spans 16 amino acids. Trimming cost V 3 bases and J 4 bases; bases outside gene matches: 9. Germline CDR1 and CDR2: SNHLY and FYNNEI. CDR3 coding DNA: TGTGCCAGCAGTGATAAGGGGAGGGCCACATACAATGAGCAGTTCTTC. This gives the protein CASSDKGRATYNEQFF.

The J gene is TRBJ2-7, the V gene TRBV19, with D tentatively TRBD1 (6 bases). Trimming shortened V by 6 bases and J by 9 bases, and 24 bases separated the two germline ends. The CDR3 runs 15 residues. CDR1 and CDR2 (germline): LNHDA, SQIVND (reference sequence). DNA of the CDR3: TGTGCCAGTAGCGAGACCGGGACACGACTACGATGGCAGTACTTC. It translates to CASSETGTRLRWQYF. Drawing the rest from reference TRBV19 and TRBJ2-7, the complete variable domain is DGGITQSPKYLFRKEGQNVTLSCEQNLNHDAMYWYRQDPGQGLRLIYYSQIVNDFQKGDIAEGYSVSREKKESFPLTVTSAQKNPTAFYLCASSETGTRLRWQYFGPGTRLTVT.

The genes are TRBV20-1 and TRBJ2-5, with no clear D. Germline V gene lookup returns CDR1 DFQATT and CDR2 SNEGSKA (reference sequence). This CDR3 has 15 amino acids. V lost 2 bases to trimming and J lost 1 base, with 14 bases between them. CDR3 nucleotide sequence: TGCAGTGCTAGAACCGCTCACGTCCCCCAAGAGACCCAGTACTTC. The encoded protein is CSARTAHVPQETQYF.

To note about this clonotype: The junction does not match germline at one end; this may be a read error. The chain employs TRBV7-9 and TRBJ1-2; no firm D call. Germline V gene lookup returns CDR1 SEHNR and CDR2 FQNEAQ (reference sequence). The CDR3 has 12 residues. DNA of the CDR3: TGTGCCAGCAGCTTAGCGTTTTGGGCAGCTCACTTC. Its translation: CASSLAFWAAHF.

This clonotype has more than one count but fewer than ten. V usage is TRBV27 and J usage is TRBJ2-3, with 8 bases aligning to TRBD2. Trimming removed 5 bases from V and 2 bases from J; junction bases left unmatched: 18. From germline, CDR1 is MNHEY and CDR2 SMNVEV (reference sequence). The CDR3 totals 19 residues. This chain's CDR3 is CASSQQGLVAGLFTDTQYF. The DNA of the CDR3 is TGTGCCAGCAGTCAACAAGGCCTCGTAGCGGGGTTGTTCACAGATACGCAGTATTTT.

The chain couples TRBV29-1 to TRBJ1-2; 9 positions match TRBD1. The V and J ends lost 4 bases and 8 bases, in that order; junction bases with no gene match: 5. Germline CDR1 SQVTM, CDR2 ANQGSEA. The CDR3 is made up of 12 amino acids. The CDR3 nucleotides are TGCAGCGTTGTCGGGACAGGGAACGGCTACACCTTC. It translates to CSVVGTGNGYTF.

The chain recombines TRBV3-1 with TRBJ2-1; unclear D gene. The CDR3 loop spans 14 amino acids. Germline V gives CDR1 LGHDT, CDR2 YNNKEL (reference sequence). Trimming took 1 base from V and 6 from J, leaving 10 bases between them. The CDR3 nucleotides read TGTGCCAGCAGCCAAGCACCTGCTCTCAATGAGCAGTTCTTC. Protein: CASSQAPALNEQFF.

This clonotype was found a few times. This rearrangement joins TRBV20-1 to TRBJ1-1; unclear D gene. The CDR3 length is 11 residues. Germline V gene lookup returns CDR1 DFQATT and CDR2 SNEGSKA (reference sequence). Trimming left V 7 bases short and J 9 bases short, with 15 bases between. Here the CDR3 reads CSVPLSTQAFF. CDR3 DNA sequence: TGCAGTGTTCCACTCTCAACCCAAGCTTTCTTT.

This clonotype showed up just a few times. The chain is built from TRBV25-1 and TRBJ2-6; D is unresolved. The CDR3 length is 19 residues. Trimming cost V 0 bases and J 0 bases, with 15 bases left between them. The germline CDR1 and CDR2 sequences are MGHDK and SYGVNS. The CDR3 reads CASSEYNRPDFSGANVLTF. CDR3 nucleotides: TGTGCCAGCAGTGAATATAACCGGCCAGATTTCTCTGGGGCCAACGTCCTGACTTTC.

This clonotype was observed many times. The chain's CDR3 is CAISETGSYNEQFF. The CDR3 region has the DNA TGTGCCATCAGTGAAACGGGCTCCTACAATGAGCAGTTCTTC. V usage is TRBV10-3 and J usage is TRBJ2-1; the D is unclear. Germline CDR1 and CDR2: ENHRY and SYGVKD. With 3 bases removed from V and 0 bases from J, the gap between germline ends came to 6 bases. This CDR3 is built from 14 residues.

J is TRBJ2-2 and V is TRBV19; the match to TRBD2 covers 7 bases. CDR1 is LNHDA and CDR2 is SQIVND in the germline V gene (reference sequence). The CDR3 is 15 residues long. V lost 5 bases to trimming and J lost 5 bases; unmatched junction nucleotides: 8. The CDR3 sequence is CASSSASGVTGELFF. The CDR3 DNA reads as TGTGCCAGTAGTTCGGCCAGCGGGGTTACCGGGGAGCTGTTTTTT.

The chain recombines TRBV5-1 with TRBJ2-7; D is unresolved. The CDR3 sequence is 14 residues long. V lost 2 bases and J 2 bases, leaving 11 bases between the germline ends. CDR1 and CDR2 from the germline V gene are SGHRS and YFSETQ. CDR3 coding DNA: TGCGCCAGCAGCTTAGAGCAGGCCCCCTACGAGCAGTACTTC. Amino acids: CASSLEQAPYEQYF.